The clone carrying this TCR beta chain was seen repeatedly, ten times or more. Its specificity is unknown. This sample is drawn from a study of CD8+CD57+ T cells in acquired aplastic anemia. Findings and caveats of the study: Between patients and controls, CD8+ Simpson's diversity did not vary significantly.

CDR3 and TCR beta VDJ profiling relied on genomic DNA as the template. Each CDR3 protein gets one entry after TCRdb re-called the reads with MiXCR. The sample contains a few hundred thousand distinct CDR3 sequences, roughly 50% of which appear only once. V lost 0 bases and J lost 7, with 15 bases in between. Germline V gene data show CDR1 as SGHTS and CDR2 as YDEGEE. The length of the CDR3 is 15 residues. This rearrangement joins TRBV5-8 to TRBJ2-3; D tentatively fits TRBD1 or TRBD2 (6 bases each). Sequencing was carried out using sorted CD4+, CD8+, or CD8+CD57+ T cells (not recorded which) from PBMCs. This receptor was taken from a human donor with severe aplastic anemia or a healthy control (not recorded which). The CDR3 region is CASSLDGGGGNTQYF. The CDR3, as DNA: TGTGCCAGCAGCTTGGACGGGGGCGGAGGGAATACGCAGTATTTT.